The clone carrying this TCR beta chain has only one observation. The sample belongs to a study of control samples from healthy donors and cancer patients. CDR3 size: 16 residues. Germline-derived CDR1 and CDR2 are LNHDA and SQIVND (reference sequence). Trimming cost V 0 bases and J 1 base, with 10 bases left between them. Sequencing used immunoSEQ multiplex PCR; TCRdb keeps in-frame clones, though not all of them. The sample has roughly 120,000 clones; around nine tenths are singletons. This receptor was identified in a woman aged 60 to 75 with lung cancer. The chain joins TRBV19 to TRBJ2-1, with D possibly TRBD1 on 6 matching bases. Sequencing was carried out using PBMCs. The CDR3 here is CASSIEQGRSYNEQFF. The CDR3 coding sequence is TGTGCCAGTAGTATAGAACAGGGAAGGTCCTACAATGAGCAGTTCTTC.